This T cell receptor (beta chain) comes out of a study of T cells in Graves' hyperthyroidism and ophthalmopathy. The investigators amplified TCR beta CDR3 regions from RNA transcripts. A first-round RT-PCR of the TCR CDR3 used the HTBI primer set. Via MiXCR, TCRdb re-called the multiplex PCR reads, giving one row per CDR3 protein. The sample includes approximately 500,000 distinct CDR3 sequences, about 43% of them seen just once. V shed 1 base and J shed 11 bases, with 15 bases lying between them. The CDR3 spans 14 residues. Germline CDR1 is SGHVS and CDR2 is FNYEAQ. Sequencing input: peripheral blood or thyroid tissue (not recorded which). The chain couples TRBV7-6 to TRBJ1-5; no clear D gene. This sequence was found in a woman between 18 and 29 years old with Graves' hyperthyroidism. The CDR3 DNA is TGTGCCAGCAGCTTAGTTCTAGCGGCGGAGACCCAGCATTTT. It yields the protein CASSLVLAAETQHF.